Listed below are T cell receptor beta chains from one sample, sequenced in a study of cytomegalovirus exposure and HLA in healthy donors. The method was immunoSEQ multiplex PCR; TCRdb's version includes in-frame clones alone and lacks a portion of them. Its table records 100,000 to 150,000 clones. The sequenced sample consisted of PBMCs. These receptors all stem from a man aged 18 to 35 in good health and CMV-seronegative. Each CDR3 is given with its conserved first and last residue.

V: TRBV13; CDR3: CASRERSTYNEQFF
V: TRBV4-3; CDR3: CASSQNRELVTYGYTF
V: TRBV16; CDR3: CASSLSFGGGQDTQYF
V: TRBV9; CDR3: CASSVARGGSYYGYTF
V: TRBV11-3; CDR3: CASSYGGSTYNEQFF
V: TRBV11-2; CDR3: CASSLWRGKETQYF
V: TRBV2; CDR3: CASSENRHNEQFF
V: TRBV28; CDR3: CASSSTTGHNQPQHF
V: TRBV19; CDR3: CASSPKTSLYGYTF
V: TRBV5-5; CDR3: CASSLDPGGSGNTIYF
V: TRBV9; CDR3: CASASLDYSYNEQFF
V: TRBV10-3; CDR3: CAISNSGTRGFFFDYTF
V: TRBV6-4; CDR3: CASSDAETDTQYF
V: TRBV7-9; CDR3: CASSLESGYGYTF
V: TRBV27; CDR3: CASSLLGDRATDTQYF